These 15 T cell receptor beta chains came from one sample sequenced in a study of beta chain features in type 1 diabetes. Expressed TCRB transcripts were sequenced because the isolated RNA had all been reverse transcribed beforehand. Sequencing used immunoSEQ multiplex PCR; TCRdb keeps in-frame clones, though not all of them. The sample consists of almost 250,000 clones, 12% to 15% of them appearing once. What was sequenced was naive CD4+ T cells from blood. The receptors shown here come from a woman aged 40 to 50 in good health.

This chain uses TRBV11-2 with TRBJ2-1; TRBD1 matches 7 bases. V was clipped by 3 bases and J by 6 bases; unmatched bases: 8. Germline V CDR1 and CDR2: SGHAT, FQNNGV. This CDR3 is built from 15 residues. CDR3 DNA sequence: TGTGCCAGCAGCTTGCCCGACAGGGTCGGCAATGAGCAGTTCTTC. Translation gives CASSLPDRVGNEQFF.

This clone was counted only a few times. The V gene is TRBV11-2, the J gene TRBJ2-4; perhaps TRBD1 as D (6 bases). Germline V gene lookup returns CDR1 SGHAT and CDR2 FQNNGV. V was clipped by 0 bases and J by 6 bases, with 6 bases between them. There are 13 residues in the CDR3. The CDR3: CASSLDRGNIQYF. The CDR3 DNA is TGTGCCAGCAGCTTAGACAGGGGAAACATTCAGTACTTC. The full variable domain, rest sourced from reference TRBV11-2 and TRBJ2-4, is EAGVAQSPRYKIIEKRQSVAFWCNPISGHATLYWYQQILGQGPKLLIQFQNNGVVDDSQLPKDRFSAERLKGVDSTLKIQPAKLEDSAVYLCASSLDRGNIQYFGAGTRLSVL.

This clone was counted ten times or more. CDR3: CASGRGQRLYEQYF. For the CDR3, the DNA is TGTGCCAGCGGACGTGGACAGAGACTCTACGAGCAGTACTTC. This chain uses TRBV28 with TRBJ2-7; D may be TRBD1 (6 bases). The CDR3 totals 14 residues. The V gene's germline CDR1 is MDHEN and CDR2 SYDVKM. The V end was cut by 8 bases, the J end by 3 bases, with 17 bases between.

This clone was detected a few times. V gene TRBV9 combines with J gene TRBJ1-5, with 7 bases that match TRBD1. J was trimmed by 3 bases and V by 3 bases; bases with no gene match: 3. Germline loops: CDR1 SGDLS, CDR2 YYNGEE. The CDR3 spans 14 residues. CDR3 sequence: CASSAGQINQPQHF. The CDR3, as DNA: TGTGCCAGCAGCGCGGGACAGATCAATCAGCCCCAGCATTTT.

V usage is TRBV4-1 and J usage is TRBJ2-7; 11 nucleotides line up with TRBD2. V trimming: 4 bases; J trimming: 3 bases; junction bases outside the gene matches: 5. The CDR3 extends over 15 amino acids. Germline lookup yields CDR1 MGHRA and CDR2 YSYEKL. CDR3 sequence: CASSLSGGGYYEQYF. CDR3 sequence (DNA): TGCGCCAGCAGCCTTAGCGGGGGGGGGTACTACGAGCAGTACTTC.

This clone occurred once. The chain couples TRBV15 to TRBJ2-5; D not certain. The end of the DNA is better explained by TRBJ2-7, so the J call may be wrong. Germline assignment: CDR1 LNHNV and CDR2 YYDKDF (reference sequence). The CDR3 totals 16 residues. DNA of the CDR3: TGTGCCACCAGCAGAGATCTGGGTCTCGGAGCCTACGAGCAGTACTTC. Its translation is CATSRDLGLGAYEQYF.

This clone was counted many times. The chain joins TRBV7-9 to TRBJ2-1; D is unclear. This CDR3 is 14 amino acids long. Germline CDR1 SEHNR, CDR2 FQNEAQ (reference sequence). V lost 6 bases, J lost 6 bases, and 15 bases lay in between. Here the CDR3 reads CASRRPRVTNEQFF. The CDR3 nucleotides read TGTGCCAGCAGGAGGCCCCGGGTTACCAATGAGCAGTTCTTC.

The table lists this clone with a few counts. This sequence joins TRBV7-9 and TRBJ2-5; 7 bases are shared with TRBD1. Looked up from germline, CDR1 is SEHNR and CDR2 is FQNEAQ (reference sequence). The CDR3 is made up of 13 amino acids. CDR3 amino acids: CVPGTETQETQYF. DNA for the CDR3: TGTGTCCCGGGGACAGAAACCCAGGAGACCCAGTACTTC.

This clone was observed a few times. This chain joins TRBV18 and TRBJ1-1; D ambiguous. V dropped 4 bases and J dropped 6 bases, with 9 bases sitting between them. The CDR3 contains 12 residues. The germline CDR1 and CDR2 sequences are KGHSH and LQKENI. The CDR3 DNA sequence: TGTGCCAGCTCACTAGTCCGAGCTGAAGCTTTCTTT. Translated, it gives CASSLVRAEAFF.

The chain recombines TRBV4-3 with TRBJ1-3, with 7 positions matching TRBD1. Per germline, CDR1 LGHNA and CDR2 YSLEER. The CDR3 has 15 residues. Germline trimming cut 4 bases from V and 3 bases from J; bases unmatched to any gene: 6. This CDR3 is CASSPEGANGNTIYF. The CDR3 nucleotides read TGCGCCAGCAGCCCAGAGGGGGCAAATGGAAACACCATATATTTT.

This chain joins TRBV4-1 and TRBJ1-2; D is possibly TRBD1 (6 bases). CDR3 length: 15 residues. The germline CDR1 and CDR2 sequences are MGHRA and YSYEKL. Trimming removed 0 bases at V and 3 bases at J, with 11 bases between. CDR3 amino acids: CASSQEPGQHYGYTF. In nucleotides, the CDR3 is TGCGCCAGCAGCCAAGAACCCGGACAGCACTATGGCTACACCTTC.

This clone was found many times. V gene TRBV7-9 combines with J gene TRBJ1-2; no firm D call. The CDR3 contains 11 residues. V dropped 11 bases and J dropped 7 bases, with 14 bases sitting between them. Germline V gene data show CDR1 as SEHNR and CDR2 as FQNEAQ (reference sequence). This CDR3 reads CAGEVNGGYTF. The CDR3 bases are TGTGCCGGCGAGGTCAATGGTGGCTACACCTTC.

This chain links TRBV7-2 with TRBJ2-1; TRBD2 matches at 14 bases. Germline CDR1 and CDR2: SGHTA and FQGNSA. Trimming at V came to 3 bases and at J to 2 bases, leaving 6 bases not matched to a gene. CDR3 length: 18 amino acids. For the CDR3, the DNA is TGTGCCAGCAGCTTTGCGACTAGCGGGGGGGCGACCTACAATGAGCAGTTCTTC. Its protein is CASSFATSGGATYNEQFF.

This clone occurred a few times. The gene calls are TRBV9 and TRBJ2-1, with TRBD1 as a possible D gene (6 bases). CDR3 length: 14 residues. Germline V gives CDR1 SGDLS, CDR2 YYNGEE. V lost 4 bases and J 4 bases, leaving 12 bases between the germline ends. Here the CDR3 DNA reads TGTGCCAGCAGCACCCGGGACATATACAATGAGCAGTTCTTC. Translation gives CASSTRDIYNEQFF.

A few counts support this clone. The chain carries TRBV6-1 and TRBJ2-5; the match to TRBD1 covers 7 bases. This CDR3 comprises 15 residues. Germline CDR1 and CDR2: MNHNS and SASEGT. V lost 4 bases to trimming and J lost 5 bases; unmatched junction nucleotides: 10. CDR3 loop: CASSGGQRGMETQYF. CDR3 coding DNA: TGTGCCAGCAGTGGGGGACAGAGGGGCATGGAGACCCAGTACTTC.